The TCR beta chain under discussion was sequenced for a study of blood T cell repertoires in COVID-19. On the study more broadly: PBMCs, B-cell-depleted T cells, or T cells provided the cDNA or gDNA that made up the material.

V shed 5 bases, J shed 1 base, and the junction held 10 bases outside the gene matches. Germline assignment: CDR1 PRHDT and CDR2 FYEKMQ (reference sequence). The length of the CDR3 is 18 residues. Original processing methods: The assay estimated nucleated cells by amplifying reference gene primers. Profiling relied on immunoSEQ multiplex PCR, and the TCRdb table lists in-frame clones only, not all of them. The V and J calls and clone size come from that table; D and trimming were worked out from the DNA. The data hold 300,000 to 450,000 clones, with 88% observed a single time. Material for sequencing was PBMCs or T cells enriched from blood (not recorded which). The chain is built from TRBV13 and TRBJ2-2; 10 bases are shared with TRBD1. The TCR sequence derives from a woman aged 25 to 45 who had been exposed to COVID-19. Here the CDR3 DNA reads TGTGCCAGCAGCACGGAGACAGGGGGCGCGATGAACACCGGGGAGCTGTTTTTT. It translates to CASSTETGGAMNTGELFF.